A selection of T cell receptor beta chains follows, all from one sample in a study of regulatory T cells in long-lasting Graves disease. TCRdb re-derived calls from the multiplex PCR reads in MiXCR, one entry per CDR3 protein. The sample records some 420,000 distinct CDR3 sequences, approximately 23% being singletons. The sequenced sample was peripheral blood mononuclear cells (PBMCs), obtained when the disease was refractory, from a patient treated with antithyroid drugs. Every receptor here comes from a female donor with Graves disease. Both conserved end residues are part of each CDR3.

J: TRBJ2-7; V: TRBV5-5; CDR3: CASSPWGAAYEQYF
J: TRBJ1-5; V: TRBV20-1; CDR3: CSASIVGTGLNQPQHF
J: TRBJ2-7; V: TRBV20-1; CDR3: CSAILLGGKYEQYF
J: TRBJ2-5; V: TRBV4-3; CDR3: CASSRGDSEKTQYF
J: TRBJ2-3; V: TRBV5-6; CDR3: CASSPSLGGGDTQYF
J: TRBJ1-1; V: TRBV7-2; CDR3: CASSLGLTGGTEAFF
J: TRBJ1-1; V: TRBV29-1; CDR3: CSVDHGQTMNTEAFF
J: TRBJ1-6; V: TRBV12-3/TRBV12-4; CDR3: CASSFGGRESPLHF
J: TRBJ2-3; V: TRBV27; CDR3: CASSGGGGSTDTQYF
J: TRBJ2-2; V: TRBV12-3/TRBV12-4; CDR3: CASGPQGIGELFF
J: TRBJ2-1; V: TRBV12-3/TRBV12-4; CDR3: CASSLKLRASGNEQFF
J: TRBJ2-1; V: TRBV27; CDR3: CASRTPGNLNEQFF
J: TRBJ1-1; V: TRBV7-8; CDR3: CASSLRDRVHTEAFF
J: TRBJ1-5; V: TRBV6-2/TRBV6-3; CDR3: CASSLQVIRPQHF
J: TRBJ1-5; V: TRBV29-1; CDR3: CSVGMGSNQPQHF
J: TRBJ1-1; V: TRBV19; CDR3: CASLDGSFMNTEAFF
J: TRBJ2-7; V: TRBV7-2; CDR3: CASSSSGLSLSYEQYF
J: TRBJ2-5; V: TRBV9; CDR3: CASSVSGQVETQYF
J: TRBJ2-2; V: TRBV20-1; CDR3: CSARPPGAANTGELFF
J: TRBJ2-5; V: TRBV7-2; CDR3: CASSMDRETQYF
J: TRBJ2-7; V: TRBV7-6; CDR3: CASSLGQIAHEQYF
J: TRBJ2-7; V: TRBV30; CDR3: CAWAGLLTYEQYF
J: TRBJ2-7; V: TRBV24-1; CDR3: CATSGGSEQYF
J: TRBJ2-5; V: TRBV27; CDR3: CASSPLGGVQETQYF
J: TRBJ1-1; V: TRBV28; CDR3: CASSTTGVNTEAFF
J: TRBJ2-5; V: TRBV28; CDR3: CASRRGREETQYF
J: TRBJ1-1; V: TRBV19; CDR3: CASSISTPQGAFF
J: TRBJ2-5; V: TRBV12-3/TRBV12-4; CDR3: CASSPTVLRAQYF
J: TRBJ2-7; V: TRBV20-1; CDR3: CSAGRAGQSYEQYF
J: TRBJ1-5; V: TRBV2; CDR3: CASSEKGGDISPQHF
J: TRBJ2-5; V: TRBV10-3; CDR3: CAISGQQETQYF
J: TRBJ2-5; V: TRBV28; CDR3: CASSPRTSGGEETQYF
J: TRBJ1-2; V: TRBV5-5; CDR3: CASRGVSGEGYTF